Following are 3 T cell receptor beta chains from one sample sequenced in a study of blood T cell repertoires in COVID-19. Some clones are missing from TCRdb's copy, which holds only in-frame ones; the method was immunoSEQ multiplex PCR. The table lists roughly 100,000 clones, around 88% of them singletons. The source material was peripheral blood. Receptor source: a human donor in a cohort sampled during active COVID-19.

This clone came up once. The V gene is TRBV19, the J gene TRBJ1-5; D gene unclear. This CDR3 is built from 15 residues. The germline CDR1 and CDR2 sequences are LNHDA and SQIVND (reference sequence). The V and J ends lost 3 bases and 5 bases respectively, with 14 bases between them. The CDR3 loop reads CASSILVTSDQPQHF. Here the CDR3 DNA reads TGTGCCAGTAGTATCTTAGTGACATCAGATCAGCCCCAGCATTTT.

This clone was observed a single time. V is TRBV7-6 and J is TRBJ2-1, with 9 positions matching TRBD2. Germline V lookup: CDR1 SGHVS, CDR2 FNYEAQ. J was trimmed by 7 bases and V by 5 bases; bases with no gene match: 12. This CDR3 is 16 amino acids long. CDR3 nucleotide sequence: TGTGCCAGCAGCCAAGTAGCGGGAGTCTTTGTAAATGAGCAGTTCTTC. Its translation is CASSQVAGVFVNEQFF.

This rearrangement joins TRBV5-6 to TRBJ2-7; TRBD2 agrees at 7 bases. This CDR3 is 16 amino acids long. Germline V gives CDR1 SGHDT, CDR2 YYEEEE. After removal of 1 base from V and 6 bases from J, the junction contained 13 bases not matched to a gene. CDR3 DNA: TGTGCCAGCAGCTTGCGTCCGGGAGGCTACCCCGGCGAGCAGTACTTC. Its protein is CASSLRPGGYPGEQYF.